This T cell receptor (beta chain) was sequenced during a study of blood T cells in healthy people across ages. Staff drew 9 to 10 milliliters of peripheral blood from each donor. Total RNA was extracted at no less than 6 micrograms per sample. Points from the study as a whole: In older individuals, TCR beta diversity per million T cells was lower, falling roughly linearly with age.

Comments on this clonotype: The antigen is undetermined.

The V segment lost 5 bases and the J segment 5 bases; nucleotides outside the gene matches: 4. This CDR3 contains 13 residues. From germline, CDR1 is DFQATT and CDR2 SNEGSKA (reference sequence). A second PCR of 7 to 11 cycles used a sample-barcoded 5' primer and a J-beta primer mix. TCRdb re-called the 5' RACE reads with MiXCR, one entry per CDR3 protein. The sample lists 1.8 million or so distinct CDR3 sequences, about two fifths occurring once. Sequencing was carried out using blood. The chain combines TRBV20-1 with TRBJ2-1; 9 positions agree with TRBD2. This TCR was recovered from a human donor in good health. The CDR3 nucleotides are TGCAGTGCTTACAGCGGGGGGAACAATGAGCAGTTCTTC. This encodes CSAYSGGNNEQFF.